This passage covers 14 T cell receptor beta chains from one sample sequenced in a study of PD-L1 blockade in urothelial cancer. The time point was: pretreatment peripheral blood. Method: immunoSEQ multiplex PCR; TCRdb's copy keeps in-frame clones and lacks some. This sample has under 95,000 clones; 84% occur once, and the top ten carry about 2.1%. Sequenced material: PBMCs, taken around atezolizumab (anti-PD-L1) treatment. The source of these receptors is a man aged 55-75 years with urothelial cancer.

The genes are TRBV19 and TRBJ1-2; 10 nucleotides line up with TRBD1. Per germline, CDR1 LNHDA and CDR2 SQIVND (reference sequence). The length of the CDR3 is 14 residues. V lost 5 bases and J lost 7; bases outside the gene matches: 7. The CDR3 reads CASSPDRGLSGYTF. Written as DNA, the CDR3 is TGTGCCAGTAGTCCAGACAGGGGGCTATCTGGCTACACCTTC. Complete variable domain (other parts from reference TRBV19 and TRBJ1-2): DGGITQSPKYLFRKEGQNVTLSCEQNLNHDAMYWYRQDPGQGLRLIYYSQIVNDFQKGDIAEGYSVSREKKESFPLTVTSAQKNPTAFYLCASSPDRGLSGYTFGSGTRLTVV.

The genes are TRBV18 and TRBJ2-7, with 8 bases matching TRBD1. The CDR3 has 13 amino acids. V lost 3 bases to trimming and J lost 6 bases; unmatched junction nucleotides: 4. Per germline, CDR1 KGHSH and CDR2 LQKENI. In DNA, the CDR3 is TGTGCCAGCTCACCCGGACAGGGTCGCGAGCAGTACTTC. This translates into CASSPGQGREQYF.

This rearrangement joins TRBV29-1 to TRBJ1-4; the match to TRBD1 covers 7 bases. The CDR3 runs 13 residues. Germline CDR1 SQVTM, CDR2 ANQGSEA. V gave up 2 bases and J gave up 4 bases; unmatched junction bases: 1. In DNA, the CDR3 is TGCAGCGTTGAAAGGGACAGTAATGAAAAACTGTTTTTT. As protein: CSVERDSNEKLFF.

The gene calls are TRBV19 and TRBJ2-7; 7 bases line up with TRBD2. Germline CDR1 LNHDA, CDR2 SQIVND (reference sequence). J gave up 2 bases and V 6 bases, and 10 bases lay outside the gene matches. The CDR3 is 15 residues long. CDR3 DNA: TGTGCCAGTAGCATTAGCGGGCCTGCCCCCTACGAGCAGTACTTC. Amino acid sequence: CASSISGPAPYEQYF.

This chain uses TRBV13 with TRBJ2-5; TRBD2 might be the D (6 bases). Matching the DNA end better, TRBJ2-7 makes the J call doubtful. This CDR3 is 15 amino acids long. Germline lookup yields CDR1 PRHDT and CDR2 FYEKMQ (reference sequence). In nucleotides, the CDR3 is TGTGCCAGCAGCTTAGTATCGGGAGTGAGATACGAGCAGTACTTC. It codes for CASSLVSGVRYEQYF.

The chain uses TRBV15 and TRBJ2-6; 10 nucleotides line up with TRBD1. The germline V gene has CDR1 LNHNV and CDR2 YYDKDF (reference sequence). This CDR3 has 20 amino acids. V lost 3 bases and J lost 4; bases outside the gene matches: 15. The CDR3 sequence is CATSRRGPGQGREGANVLTF. CDR3 coding DNA: TGTGCCACCAGCAGGCGCGGGCCGGGACAGGGGAGGGAAGGGGCCAACGTCCTGACTTTC.

This chain links TRBV9 with TRBJ1-3; no clear D. The length of the CDR3 is 14 residues. V lost 4 bases, J lost 4 bases, and 12 bases lay in between. Looked up from germline, CDR1 is SGDLS and CDR2 is YYNGEE. CDR3 in DNA: TGTGCCAGCAGCCCCGGCAGGCCCGGAAACACCATATATTTT. Protein product: CASSPGRPGNTIYF.

The chain has TRBV9 and TRBJ2-2; 9 positions match TRBD2. V shed 4 bases and J 6 bases; nucleotides not matched to a gene: 7. This CDR3 has 15 residues. CDR1 is SGDLS, CDR2 YYNGEE, per germline. In DNA form, the CDR3 reads TGTGCCAGCAGCAATCGGACTAGCGTCCCCGGGGAGCTGTTTTTT. It is translated as CASSNRTSVPGELFF.

The chain links TRBV12-2 to TRBJ1-3; the table gives TRBD1 as D, unverified against the DNA. TRBV12-2 is assigned pseudogene status. This CDR3 contains 17 residues. The CDR3 loop reads CASRAPDSKSSGNTIYF. The CDR3 region has the DNA TGTGCAAGTCGCGCCCCGGACAGCAAGAGCTCTGGAAACACCATATATTTT.

Many counts were recorded for this clone. Other DNA sequences from this sample encode an identical CDR3 as well. The chain links TRBV6-5 to TRBJ1-1; D perhaps matches TRBD1 (6 bases). The ends were cut back, 2 bases at V and 1 base at J, with 11 bases in the middle. There are 15 residues in the CDR3. Germline CDR1 is MNHEY and CDR2 is SVGAGI. CDR3 in DNA: TGTGCCAGCAGTTACCGGGGGGCGAGGAACACTGAAGCTTTCTTT. Its protein product is CASSYRGARNTEAFF.

V is TRBV5-1 and J is TRBJ2-2, with D possibly TRBD1 on 5 matching bases. This CDR3 is built from 14 residues. Germline V gene lookup returns CDR1 SGHRS and CDR2 YFSETQ. V was pared by 1 base and J by 1 base, with 5 bases between. The CDR3 nucleotides are TGCGCCAGCAGCTTGCAGGGGAACACCGGGGAGCTGTTTTTT. Its translation: CASSLQGNTGELFF.

The chain couples TRBV9 to TRBJ2-7; TRBD1 might be the D (6 bases). CDR1 is SGDLS, CDR2 YYNGEE, per germline. V was clipped by 4 bases and J by 8 bases, with 19 bases between them. CDR3 length: 14 residues. In nucleotides, the CDR3 is TGTGCCAGCAGCTTAGAAGGGGACAAGAGAAAGCAGTACTTC. This sequence encodes CASSLEGDKRKQYF.

V and J are TRBV6-5 and TRBJ2-1; 10 positions match TRBD1. The CDR3 length is 15 residues. Germline CDR1 reads MNHEY; CDR2 reads SVGAGI. Trimming took 6 bases from V and 10 from J; bases not matched to a gene: 12. In DNA form, the CDR3 reads TGTGCCAGCAGGAGGTCGGGGACAGGGGTCTCCGAGCAGTTCTTC. Residues: CASRRSGTGVSEQFF.

This chain joins TRBV2 and TRBJ2-4, with TRBD1 matching over 8 bases. Germline-derived CDR1 and CDR2 are SNHLY and FYNNEI. V shed 1 base, J shed 6 bases, and the junction held 11 bases outside the gene matches. This CDR3 is built from 17 residues. The chain's CDR3 is CASSEVSGRQGRNIQYF. The CDR3 bases are TGTGCCAGCAGTGAAGTCTCAGGTAGACAGGGGCGAAACATTCAGTACTTC.